This T cell receptor (beta chain) was obtained from a study of cytomegalovirus exposure and HLA in healthy donors. About the study: Findings of an earlier analysis included some 120 million unique TCR beta sequences from around 180 million T cells.

Although they were nominally healthy when sampled, donors likely had unrecorded immune exposures. The PCR contained 60 Vbeta and 13 Jbeta primers. TCRdb's copy holds only in-frame clones and misses some; the assay was immunoSEQ multiplex PCR. The sample records roughly 190,000 clones, approximately 82% being singletons. As to this clone: The antigen remains undetermined.

Trimming cost V 1 base and J 4 bases, with 8 bases left between them. Germline V lookup: CDR1 SGHAT, CDR2 FQNNGV. This CDR3 region has 14 residues. Study-wide points: No immune exposure information besides CMV serostatus was available. When analyzed later, a missense DCLRE1C variant was found to be linked to TCR beta V- and J-gene trimming.

This chain connects TRBV11-2 to TRBJ1-5; tentative D call: TRBD1 (5 bases). The sequence was collected from a woman under 30 in good health and CMV-seronegative. Sequencing input: PBMCs. CDR3 in amino acids: CASSLAGGNQPQHF. The CDR3 DNA sequence: TGTGCCAGCAGCTTAGCCGGGGGAAATCAGCCCCAGCATTTT. The variable domain in full, completed from reference TRBV11-2 and TRBJ1-5, reads EAGVAQSPRYKIIEKRQSVAFWCNPISGHATLYWYQQILGQGPKLLIQFQNNGVVDDSQLPKDRFSAERLKGVDSTLKIQPAKLEDSAVYLCASSLAGGNQPQHFGDGTRLSIL.